This T cell receptor (beta chain) was sequenced in a study of blood T cells in healthy people across ages (dated by TCRdb to about 2015). Context from the whole study: Template switching captured roughly one uniquely barcoded TCR beta cDNA molecule per two T cells in model experiments. To track age-related changes in TCR beta repertoire diversity, the study relied on deep sequencing normalized with unique cDNA molecular identifiers. The donors were divided into four age groups: young (average approximately 17 years), middle-aged (around 41), aged (approximately 59) and long-lived (about 80). To avoid experimental bias, donors of different ages were randomly spread across the sequencing lanes. Using the same blood draw, the study looked at two additional independent replicas of 1 million unique cDNA reads for two donors, one aged 18 to 30 and the other aged 80 or older.

Beyond this particular receptor, the publication reports: As age increased, observed TCR beta diversity per million T cells dropped in a roughly linear way, and a significant reduction was already evident by age approximately 40. Estimates of total diversity from one million sequenced T cells were regarded as lower bounds and underestimates. The percentage of naive T cells measured by flow cytometry correlated strongly with observed TCR beta diversity. Compared with the aged group, the long-lived group had more naive CD4+ T cells, fewer expanded clones and increased TCR diversity, a pattern suggesting age selection. The CMV infection status of donors was not known, potentially confounding age-related changes in expanded clonotypes. Conclusive comparison of naive and antigen-experienced compartments was prevented by the profiling of bulk unsorted PBMCs.

Comment on this clonotype: Its cognate antigen has yet to be identified. No base qualities exist here, and no much larger clone lies one base off it.

Library preparation employed 5' RACE. The instrument given in TCRdb is Illumina HiSeq 2500. A second PCR of roughly 6 to 12 cycles was performed with a sample-barcoded 5' primer and a J-beta primer mix. A unique molecular identifier was introduced onto each TCR beta cDNA molecule by a template-switch 5' adaptor carrying 12 random nucleotides. Each sample yielded at least 3 million CDR3-containing paired-end reads. All of the RNA was converted into first-strand cDNA using the Mint cDNA synthesis kit, with a TRBC-specific oligonucleotide serving as the primer. Following uracil-DNA glycosylase treatment, a first 18-cycle PCR with universal primers M1SS and BC2_uni_R was performed on all cDNA. The authors' pipeline ran thus. For normalization, 1 million high-quality reads, each with a distinct molecular identifier, were randomly selected from each sample. Reads sharing molecular identifiers were discarded rather than binned into consensus sequences. MiTCR, with a Q25 quality threshold and the strictest error-elimination algorithm, was used for CDR3 identification, clonotype clustering and error correction. A nonparametric unseen species model with Euler transformation was used to estimate lower-bound total TCR beta diversity. TCRdb passed the public sequencing reads through fastp at Q25 and MiXCR, retaining productive beta sequences. Identical CDR3 proteins give one entry, which carries the most common genes and DNA. V and J calls and clone size were set by TCRdb, not the authors. The sample data list under 1 million distinct CDR3 sequences, and 44% of these were observed just once. Jointly, the top ten make up approximately 19% of the sample.

The CDR3 sequence holds 14 residues, the cysteine and phenylalanine included. Only the CDR3 region is kept as DNA, spanning 42 bases read in frame from base 1. CDR1 and CDR2 are drawn from the germline V gene: SGHTA, FQGNSA. Relative to germline, V is 5 bases shorter and J is 0 bases shorter, with 10 bases between their ends. Donors were under 40 systemically healthy Caucasian individuals from Russia aged roughly 6 to 90 years. Ten milliliters of peripheral blood were drawn from each donor into EDTA-treated Vacutainer tubes. PBMCs were isolated by Ficoll-Paque density-gradient centrifugation, with at least 7 million obtained per sample. Total RNA was extracted from PBMCs with Trizol reagent, with at least 5.5 micrograms obtained per sample. For every donor, an aliquot of PBMCs went through flow cytometry to measure the percentages of naive CD45RAhigh/CD27high T cells.

The chain is made from TRBV7-2 and TRBJ1-1; no D gene can be assigned with confidence. Source material: blood. The sequence derives from a man in his 60s in good health. Here the CDR3 is given as CASSPWTVNTEAFF. At the DNA level, the sequence is TGTGCCAGCAGCCCATGGACGGTGAACACTGAAGCTTTCTTT.